This is a list of T cell receptor beta chains from one sample in a study of tumor-infiltrating lymphocytes in primary liver carcinoma. TCRdb reprocessed the multiplex PCR reads with MiXCR, giving one entry per CDR3 protein. The table includes 90,000 to 150,000 distinct CDR3 sequences, around 70% detected once. Sequencing was done on a sample of tumor-adjacent normal liver tissue. These receptors came from a woman in her sixties with primary liver carcinoma and hepatitis B virus infection. Each CDR3 is given with its conserved first and last residue. Each record gives: J gene, V gene, D gene, clone size, CDR3 length, CDR3 protein, CDR3 DNA. A D gene is named only where the DNA matches it firmly. The size of a clone is reported for some rows only, either as once, few or many, or as a class for expanded clones.

j_call: TRBJ2-2; v_call: TRBV6-5; d_call: .; clone_size: .; cdr3_length: 11; cdr3_aa: CTSSLGGELFF; cdr3_nt: TGTACCAGCAGTCTCGGCGGGGAGCTGTTTTTC
j_call: TRBJ2-7; v_call: TRBV11-2; d_call: TRBD2; clone_size: .; cdr3_length: 15; cdr3_aa: CASSLNPSGRNEHYF; cdr3_nt: TGTGCCAGCAGCTTAAATCCCAGCGGGAGGAACGAGCACTACTTC
j_call: TRBJ2-1; v_call: TRBV19; d_call: .; clone_size: .; cdr3_length: 14; cdr3_aa: CGSTRDGTYNEQFF; cdr3_nt: TGTGGTAGTACGAGGGACGGAACCTACAATGAGCAGTTCTTC
j_call: TRBJ2-2; v_call: TRBV10-3; d_call: TRBD1; clone_size: .; cdr3_length: 16; cdr3_aa: CAISPGQGLATGELFF; cdr3_nt: TGTGCCATCAGTCCCGGACAGGGGTTGGCCACCGGGGAGCTGTTTTTT
j_call: TRBJ1-1; v_call: TRBV18; d_call: .; clone_size: few; cdr3_length: 16; cdr3_aa: CASSQGPTGMNTEVFF; cdr3_nt: TGTGCCAGCTCACAAGGTCCTACAGGGATGAACACTGAAGTTTTCTTT
j_call: TRBJ1-4; v_call: TRBV20-1; d_call: TRBD1; clone_size: .; cdr3_length: 17; cdr3_aa: CSARGGQGVLGVEKLFF; cdr3_nt: TGCAGTGCTAGAGGGGGACAGGGGGTGTTAGGTGTTGAAAAACTGTTTTTT
j_call: TRBJ2-3; v_call: TRBV6-5; d_call: .; clone_size: .; cdr3_length: 12; cdr3_aa: CASSPYVDTQYF; cdr3_nt: TGTGCCAGCAGTCCCTATGTTGACACGCAGTATTTT
j_call: TRBJ1-1; v_call: TRBV29-1; d_call: TRBD1; clone_size: .; cdr3_length: 15; cdr3_aa: CSVCQSGTGNTEAFF; cdr3_nt: TGCAGCGTTTGCCAAAGCGGGACAGGGAACACTGAAGCCTTCTTT
j_call: TRBJ2-1; v_call: TRBV11-2; d_call: TRBD2; clone_size: .; cdr3_length: 13; cdr3_aa: CASGCETSGSDFF; cdr3_nt: TGTGCCAGCGGCTGCGAGACTAGCGGGAGTGACTTCTTC
j_call: TRBJ2-1; v_call: TRBV28; d_call: TRBD2; clone_size: .; cdr3_length: 16; cdr3_aa: CVSSFLASGNCNEQFF; cdr3_nt: TGTGTCAGCAGTTTCTTGGCTAGCGGGAACTGCAATGAGCAGTTCTTC
j_call: TRBJ2-2; v_call: TRBV6-5; d_call: .; clone_size: .; cdr3_length: 13; cdr3_aa: CASSYSIGGDLFF; cdr3_nt: TGTGCCAGCAGTTACAGTATTGGCGGGGACCTGTTTTTT
j_call: TRBJ1-1; v_call: TRBV29-1; d_call: TRBD1; clone_size: .; cdr3_length: 13; cdr3_aa: CSVLGGWITEALF; cdr3_nt: TGCAGCGTCCTAGGGGGCTGGATCACTGAAGCTCTCTTT
j_call: TRBJ2-7; v_call: TRBV6-1; d_call: .; clone_size: many; cdr3_length: 11; cdr3_aa: CASSEEAQEYF; cdr3_nt: TGTGCCAGCAGTGAAGAGGCACAAGAGTACTTC
j_call: TRBJ1-1; v_call: TRBV4-1; d_call: TRBD1; clone_size: many; cdr3_length: 16; cdr3_aa: CASSPGTGKGNTEAFF; cdr3_nt: TGCGCCAGCAGCCCCGGGACAGGGAAGGGGAACACTGAAGCTTTCTTT
j_call: TRBJ2-2; v_call: TRBV29-1; d_call: .; clone_size: .; cdr3_length: 14; cdr3_aa: CSVVNPVTTGELFF; cdr3_nt: TGCAGCGTTGTAAACCCAGTTACTACCGGGGAGCTGTTTTTT
j_call: TRBJ1-2; v_call: TRBV11-2; d_call: .; clone_size: .; cdr3_length: 14; cdr3_aa: CASSLELLACGYTF; cdr3_nt: TGTGCCAGCAGCTTAGAACTTTTAGCATGCGGCTACACCTTC
j_call: TRBJ1-1; v_call: TRBV5-1; d_call: TRBD1; clone_size: .; cdr3_length: 14; cdr3_aa: CASSLGQGCTEAFF; cdr3_nt: TGCGCCAGCAGCTTGGGACAGGGATGCACTGAAGCCTTCTTT
j_call: TRBJ2-1; v_call: TRBV11-3; d_call: .; clone_size: .; cdr3_length: 12; cdr3_aa: CASSTWGDSLFF; cdr3_nt: TGTGCCAGCAGCACCTGGGGGGACAGTCTGTTCTTC
j_call: TRBJ2-2; v_call: TRBV4-2; d_call: TRBD2; clone_size: .; cdr3_length: 16; cdr3_aa: CASSSRLAENIGELFF; cdr3_nt: TGTGCTAGCAGCTCCCGACTAGCGGAGAACATCGGGGAGCTGTTTTTT
j_call: TRBJ2-1; v_call: TRBV11-3; d_call: TRBD2; clone_size: .; cdr3_length: 15; cdr3_aa: CTTTIGTNSYNEQFF; cdr3_nt: TGTACCACTACCATCGGGACTAACAGTTACAATGAACAGTTCTTC
j_call: TRBJ2-3; v_call: TRBV14; d_call: .; clone_size: many; cdr3_length: 12; cdr3_aa: CASSQPGRTQYF; cdr3_nt: TGTGCCAGCAGCCAACCGGGTAGGACGCAGTATTTT